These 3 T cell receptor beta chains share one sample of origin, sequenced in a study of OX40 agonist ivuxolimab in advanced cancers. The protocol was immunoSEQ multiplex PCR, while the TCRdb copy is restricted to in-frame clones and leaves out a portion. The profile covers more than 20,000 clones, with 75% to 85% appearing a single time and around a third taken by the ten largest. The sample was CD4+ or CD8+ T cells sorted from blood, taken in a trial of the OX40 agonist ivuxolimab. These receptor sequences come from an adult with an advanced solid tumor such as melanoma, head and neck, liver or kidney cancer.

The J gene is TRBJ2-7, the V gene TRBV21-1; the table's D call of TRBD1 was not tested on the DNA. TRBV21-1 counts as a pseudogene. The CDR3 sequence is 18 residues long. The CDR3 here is CASSKSGTGGIISYEQYF. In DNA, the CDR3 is TGTGCCAGCAGCAAAAGCGGGACAGGGGGGATTATCTCCTACGAGCAGTACTTC.

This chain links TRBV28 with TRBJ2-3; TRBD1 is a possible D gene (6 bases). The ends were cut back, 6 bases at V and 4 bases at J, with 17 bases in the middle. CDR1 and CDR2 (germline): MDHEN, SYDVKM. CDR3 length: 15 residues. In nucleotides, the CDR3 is TGTGCCAGCAGGGACTTGAGCAGGGGCTCAGATACGCAGTATTTT. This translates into CASRDLSRGSDTQYF.

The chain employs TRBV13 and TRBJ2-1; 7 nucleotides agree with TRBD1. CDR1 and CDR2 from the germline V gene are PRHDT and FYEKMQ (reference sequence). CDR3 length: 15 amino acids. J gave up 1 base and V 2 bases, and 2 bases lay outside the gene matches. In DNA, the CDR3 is TGTGCCAGCAGCTTAACGGGACAGTCCTACAATGAGCAGTTCTTC. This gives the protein CASSLTGQSYNEQFF.